One and the same sample provided the 3 T cell receptor beta chains below, sequenced in a study of T cell changes during pregnancy in multiple sclerosis. TCRdb's copy holds only in-frame clones and misses some; the assay was immunoSEQ multiplex PCR. The repertoire consists of fewer than 85,000 clones, with 90% to 95% occurring once and the leading ten covering 1.6%. The input for sequencing was peripheral blood, taken in the first trimester of pregnancy. The receptors derive from a female donor in good health, enrolled as a control in a pregnancy study.

The chain employs TRBV13 and TRBJ2-3; no firm D call. CDR3 length: 13 amino acids. CDR1 and CDR2 from the germline V gene are PRHDT and FYEKMQ (reference sequence). Deletions cut 4 bases from V and 0 bases from J, with 5 bases between. CDR3 sequence reads: CASSYESTDTQYF. The CDR3 bases are TGTGCCAGCAGCTACGAGAGCACAGATACGCAGTATTTT.

This rearrangement joins TRBV30 to TRBJ1-2, with D possibly matching TRBD1 (5 bases). The germline V gene encodes CDR1 GTSNPN and CDR2 SVGIG (reference sequence). The CDR3 has 14 amino acids. Trimming stripped 4 bases from V and 5 bases from J, with 17 bases between. DNA for the CDR3: TGTGCCTGGACTGCCAGGGAGGTGGTTTATGGCTACACCTTC. It is translated as CAWTAREVVYGYTF.

This chain links TRBV2 with TRBJ1-5, with D maybe TRBD1 (6 bases). The germline V and J ends were trimmed by 8 bases and 4 bases, with 15 bases remaining between them. Germline values: CDR1 SNHLY, CDR2 FYNNEI. The CDR3 has 14 amino acids. In DNA form, the CDR3 reads TGTGCCAGCGGGGTCGAGGGGGTGAATCAGCCCCAGCATTTT. The encoded protein is CASGVEGVNQPQHF.